A selection of T cell receptor beta chains follows, all from one sample in a study of cytotoxic CD8 clonotypes in ibrutinib-treated CLL. Using immunoSEQ multiplex PCR, the repertoire was profiled, and TCRdb retains in-frame clones only, with some absent. The sample consists of approximately 47,000 clones, 60% to 80% of them appearing once. Sequencing was performed on PBMCs, taken after 24 months of ibrutinib treatment. Receptors originate from a human donor with chronic lymphocytic leukemia. CDR3s leave out the opening cysteine and the closing phenylalanine or tryptophan.

v_call	j_call	cdr3_aa
TRBV2	TRBJ2-3	ARRRRDTLPGSTDTQY
TRBV28	TRBJ1-2	ASTQSARGSYGYT
TRBV5-1	TRBJ2-6	ASSLAGLGANVLT
TRBV7-2	TRBJ1-2	ASSLIGNGYT
TRBV2	TRBJ1-5	ASRTGTNQPQH
TRBV6-1	TRBJ2-1	ASSGPAGGYNEQF
TRBV27	TRBJ2-2	ASGLAGTGELF
TRBV6-4	TRBJ1-1	ASRATGANTEAF
TRBV2	TRBJ2-7	ASSEKAVLLYYEQY
TRBV4-2	TRBJ2-5	ASSRHSQETQY
TRBV2	TRBJ2-7	ASSEQGPASEQY
TRBV28	TRBJ1-5	ASSLQGRPQH
TRBV13	TRBJ2-5	ASSFVRDVAGETQY
TRBV6-6	TRBJ2-7	ASSRDRSYEQY
TRBV19	TRBJ2-7	ASSMTGQGSYEQY